The rows below give T cell receptor beta chains drawn from one sample of a study of T cells in Graves' hyperthyroidism and ophthalmopathy. MiXCR, applied by TCRdb to the multiplex PCR reads, yields one record per CDR3 protein. The sample contains approximately 510,000 distinct CDR3 sequences, approximately 49% of which appear only once. Sequenced sample: peripheral blood or thyroid tissue (not recorded which). The source is an adult woman with Graves' disease, either hyperthyroidism or ophthalmopathy (not recorded which). Each CDR3 is given with its conserved first and last residue. The D gene is left open where the match is weak. A row's size may be missing; if present it is once, few, many or a size class.

CASNNGGGYTF TGTGCCAGCAACAATGGGGGTGGCTACACCTTC NA many TRBJ1-2 TRBV9
CAISDGGTVSRSPLHF TGTGCCATCAGTGATGGGGGGACAGTTTCTCGATCACCCCTCCACTTT TRBD1 NA TRBJ1-6 TRBV10-3
CASSFLQGRANEQFF TGTGCCAGCAGCTTCCTCCAGGGCAGGGCCAATGAGCAGTTCTTC NA NA TRBJ2-1 TRBV11-2
CASSFGGDDGYTF TGTGCCAGCAGCTTCGGCGGGGACGATGGCTACACCTTC NA NA TRBJ1-2 TRBV7-2
CSWRGPDTEAFF TGCAGCTGGAGGGGGCCGGACACTGAAGCTTTCTTT TRBD1 NA TRBJ1-1 TRBV29-1
CASSPRASGANVLTF TGTGCCAGCAGCCCCCGGGCCAGTGGGGCCAACGTCCTGACTTTC NA many TRBJ2-6 TRBV11-2
CASSLIPSATEAFF TGCGCCAGCAGCTTGATTCCCTCAGCCACTGAAGCGTTCTTT NA NA TRBJ1-1 TRBV5-1
CSVSYPQETQYF TGCAGTGTCTCATATCCCCAAGAGACCCAGTACTTC NA many TRBJ2-5 TRBV20-1
CASSPGQGVRGYTF TGCGCCAGCAGCCCGGGACAGGGAGTGAGGGGCTACACCTTC TRBD1 once TRBJ1-2 TRBV5-1
CASSSDPGTVNTEAFF TGCGCCAGCAGCTCCGACCCCGGGACGGTCAACACTGAAGCTTTCTTT NA many TRBJ1-1 TRBV5-1